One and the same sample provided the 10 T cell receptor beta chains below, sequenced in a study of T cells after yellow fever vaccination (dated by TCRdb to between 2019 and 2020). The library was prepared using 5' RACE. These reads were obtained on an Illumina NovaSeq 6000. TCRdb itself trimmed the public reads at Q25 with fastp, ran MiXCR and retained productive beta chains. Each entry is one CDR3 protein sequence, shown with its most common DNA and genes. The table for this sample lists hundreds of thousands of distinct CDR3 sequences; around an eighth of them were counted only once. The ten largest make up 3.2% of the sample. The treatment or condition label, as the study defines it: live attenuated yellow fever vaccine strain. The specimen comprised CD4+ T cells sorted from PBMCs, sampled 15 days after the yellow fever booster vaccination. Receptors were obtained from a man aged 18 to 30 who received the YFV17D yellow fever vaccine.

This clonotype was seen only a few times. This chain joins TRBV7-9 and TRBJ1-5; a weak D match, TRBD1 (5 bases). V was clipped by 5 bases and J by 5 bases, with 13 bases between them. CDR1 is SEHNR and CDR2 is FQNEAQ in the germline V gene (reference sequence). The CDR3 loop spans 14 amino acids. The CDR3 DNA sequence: TGTGCCAGCAGCCTAACGGGACTCGATCAGCCCCAGCATTTT. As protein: CASSLTGLDQPQHF.

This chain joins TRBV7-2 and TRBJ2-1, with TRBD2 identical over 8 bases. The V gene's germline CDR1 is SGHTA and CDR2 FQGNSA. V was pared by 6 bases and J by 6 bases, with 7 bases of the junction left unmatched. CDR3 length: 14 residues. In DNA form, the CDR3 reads TGTGCCAGCAGGCTAGGACTAGCACCCAATGAGCAGTTCTTC. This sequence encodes CASRLGLAPNEQFF.

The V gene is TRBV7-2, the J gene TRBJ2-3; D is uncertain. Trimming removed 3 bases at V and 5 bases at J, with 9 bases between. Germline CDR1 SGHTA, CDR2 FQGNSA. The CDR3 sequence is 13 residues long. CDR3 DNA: TGTGCCAGCAGCTTTACCGGCGTAGATACGCAGTATTTT. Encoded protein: CASSFTGVDTQYF.

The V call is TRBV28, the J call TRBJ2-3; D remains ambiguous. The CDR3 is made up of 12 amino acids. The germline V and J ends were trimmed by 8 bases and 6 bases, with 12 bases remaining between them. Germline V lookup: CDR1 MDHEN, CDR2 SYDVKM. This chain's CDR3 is CASGPFSDTQYF. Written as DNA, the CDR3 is TGTGCCAGCGGCCCCTTTTCGGATACGCAGTATTTT.

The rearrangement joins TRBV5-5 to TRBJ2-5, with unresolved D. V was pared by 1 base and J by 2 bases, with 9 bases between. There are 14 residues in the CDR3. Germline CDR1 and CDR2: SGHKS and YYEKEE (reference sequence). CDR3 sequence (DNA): TGTGCCAGCAGCTTGAACGCGGTGCAAGAGACCCAGTACTTC. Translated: CASSLNAVQETQYF.

The CDR3 is CASSQVTRRGYTF. Written as DNA, the CDR3 is TGTGCCAGCAGCCAAGTTACACGGCGTGGCTACACCTTC. The genes are TRBV3-1 and TRBJ1-2; no reliable D call. Germline loops: CDR1 LGHDT, CDR2 YNNKEL (reference sequence). This CDR3 has 13 amino acids. Between the trimmed V and J ends, which lost 1 base and 7 bases, there was a span of 10 bases. Full variable domain (outside the CDR3, taken from reference TRBV3-1 and TRBJ1-2): DTAVSQTPKYLVTQMGNDKSIKCEQNLGHDTMYWYKQDSKKFLKIMFSYNNKELIINETVPNRFSPKSPDKAHLNLHINSLELGDSAVYFCASSQVTRRGYTFGSGTRLTVV.

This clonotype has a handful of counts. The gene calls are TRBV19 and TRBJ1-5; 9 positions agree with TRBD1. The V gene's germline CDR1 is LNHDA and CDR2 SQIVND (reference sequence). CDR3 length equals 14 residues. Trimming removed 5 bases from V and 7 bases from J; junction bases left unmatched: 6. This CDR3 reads CASSRTGVNQPQHF. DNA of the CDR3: TGTGCCAGTAGTCGGACAGGGGTGAACCAGCCCCAGCATTTT.

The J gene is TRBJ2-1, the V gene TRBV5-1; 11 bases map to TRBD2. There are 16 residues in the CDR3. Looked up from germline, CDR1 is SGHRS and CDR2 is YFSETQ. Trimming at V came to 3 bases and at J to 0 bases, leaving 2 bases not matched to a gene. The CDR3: CASSSGLADSYNEQFF. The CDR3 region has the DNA TGCGCCAGCAGCTCGGGACTAGCGGACTCCTACAATGAGCAGTTCTTC.

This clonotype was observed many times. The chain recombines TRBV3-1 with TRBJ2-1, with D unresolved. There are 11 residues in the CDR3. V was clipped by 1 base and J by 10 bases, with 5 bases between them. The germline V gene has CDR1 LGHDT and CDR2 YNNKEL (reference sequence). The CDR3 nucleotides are TGTGCCAGCAGCCAAGGGCTAGAGCAGTTCTTC. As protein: CASSQGLEQFF.

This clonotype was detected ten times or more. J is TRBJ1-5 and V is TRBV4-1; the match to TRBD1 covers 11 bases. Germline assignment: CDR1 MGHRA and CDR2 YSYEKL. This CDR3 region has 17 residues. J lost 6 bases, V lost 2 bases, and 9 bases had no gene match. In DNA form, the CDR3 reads TGCGCCAGCAGCCAACGCACCGGGACAGGGGGAGGTCAGCCCCAGCATTTT. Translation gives CASSQRTGTGGGQPQHF.